This T cell receptor beta chain derives from a study of T-cell reconstitution after alpha-beta-depleted transplantation in children. As regards this clonotype: Its antigen is as yet unknown.

General study results and limits: In some patients, recipient T cells and intrathymic progenitors surviving conditioning explained high day-60 diversity. A year had passed since transplant, and T-cell counts and diversity by then came mostly from newly produced T cells.

Preparation of the TCRbeta library was carried out with unique molecular identifiers. A single record per CDR3 protein comes from TCRdb applying MiXCR to the PCR reads. The sample records some 450,000 distinct CDR3 sequences, over 40% being singletons. The V gene's germline CDR1 is SGHNT and CDR2 YYREEE (reference sequence). The CDR3 has 17 amino acids. V gave up 4 bases and J gave up 5 bases; unmatched junction bases: 14. V and J are TRBV5-4 and TRBJ2-5; 10 bases match TRBD2. The receptor was isolated from a girl aged 2 to 10 with aplastic anemia, due to receive a stem cell transplant. Material: PBMCs, obtained before TCRalphabeta/CD19-depleted stem cell transplant. CDR3 region: CASSPDLAGVSGETQYF. The CDR3, as DNA: TGTGCCAGCAGCCCTGACCTAGCGGGAGTTTCGGGGGAGACCCAGTACTTC.